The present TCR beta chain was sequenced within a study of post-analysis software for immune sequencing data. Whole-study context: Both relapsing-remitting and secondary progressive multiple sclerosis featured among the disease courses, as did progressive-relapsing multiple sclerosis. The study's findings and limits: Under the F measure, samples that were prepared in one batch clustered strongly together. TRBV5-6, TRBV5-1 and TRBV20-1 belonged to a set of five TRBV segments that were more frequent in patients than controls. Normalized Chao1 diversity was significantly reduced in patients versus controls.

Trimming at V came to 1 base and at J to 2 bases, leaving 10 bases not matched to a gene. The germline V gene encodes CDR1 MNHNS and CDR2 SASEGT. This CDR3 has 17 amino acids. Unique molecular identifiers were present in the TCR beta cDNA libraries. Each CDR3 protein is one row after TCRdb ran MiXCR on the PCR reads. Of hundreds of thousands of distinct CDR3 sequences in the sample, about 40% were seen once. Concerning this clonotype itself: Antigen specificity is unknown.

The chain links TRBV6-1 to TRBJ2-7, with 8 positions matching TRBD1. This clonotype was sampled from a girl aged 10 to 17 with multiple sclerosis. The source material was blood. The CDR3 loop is CASSEDGRQGSPYEQYF. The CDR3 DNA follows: TGTGCCAGCAGTGAAGACGGTAGACAGGGGTCCCCCTACGAGCAGTACTTC.